This note documents a single T cell receptor beta chain sequence. Its specificity is unknown. The sample is drawn from a study of shared clonotypes between healthy human individuals. Study conclusions and caveats: Some naive CD4 clonotypes, around 4.7%, turned up in common across several donors.

Healthy and HIV-negative, the adult donors had no recent acute infections or vaccinations. The germline V gene encodes CDR1 LNHDA and CDR2 SQIVND (reference sequence). The CDR3 covers 14 residues. V shed 7 bases, J shed 7 bases, and the junction held 10 bases outside the gene matches. It was across several immunoSEQ plates that each subset's genomic DNA was evenly split. Clones were sequenced by immunoSEQ multiplex PCR, and TCRdb holds only the in-frame ones, with some missing. The table records some 2,400,000 clones, 90% to 97% of them present only once. This chain joins TRBV19 and TRBJ1-2, with 9 bases matching TRBD1. Material: naive CD4+ T cells sorted from blood. Subset noted: CD45RA+ positively selected. The TCR sequence derives from a man aged 18 to 29 in good health. DNA of the CDR3: TGTGCCAGTATTAAGGGACAGGGTCTTGGTGGCTACACCTTC. It specifies CASIKGQGLGGYTF.